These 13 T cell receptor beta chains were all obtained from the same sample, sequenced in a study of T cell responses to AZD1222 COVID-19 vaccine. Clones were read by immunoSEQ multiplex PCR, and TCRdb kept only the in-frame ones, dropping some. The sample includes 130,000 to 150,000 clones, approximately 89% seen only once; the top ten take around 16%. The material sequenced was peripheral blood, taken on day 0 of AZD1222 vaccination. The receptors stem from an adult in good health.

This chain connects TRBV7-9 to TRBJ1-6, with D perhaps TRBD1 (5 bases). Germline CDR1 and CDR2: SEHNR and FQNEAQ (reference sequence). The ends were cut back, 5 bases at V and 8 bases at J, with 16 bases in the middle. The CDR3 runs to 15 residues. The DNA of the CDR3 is TGTGCCAGCAGCGTAACTGGGGCGAGGGATTCACCCCTCCACTTT. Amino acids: CASSVTGARDSPLHF.

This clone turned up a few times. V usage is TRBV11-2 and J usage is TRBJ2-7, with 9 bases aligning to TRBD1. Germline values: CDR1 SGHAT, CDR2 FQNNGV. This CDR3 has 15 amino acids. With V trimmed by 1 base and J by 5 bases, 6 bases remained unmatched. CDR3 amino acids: CASSLVLDRGDEQYF. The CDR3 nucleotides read TGTGCCAGCAGCTTAGTTCTTGACAGGGGGGACGAGCAGTACTTC.

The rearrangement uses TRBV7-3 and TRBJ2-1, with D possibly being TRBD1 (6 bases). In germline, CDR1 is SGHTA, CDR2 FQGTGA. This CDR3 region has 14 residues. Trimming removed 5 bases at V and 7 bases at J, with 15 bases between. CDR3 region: CASSPKGVRNEQFF. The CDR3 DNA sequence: TGTGCCAGCAGCCCCAAGGGGGTAAGGAATGAGCAGTTCTTC.

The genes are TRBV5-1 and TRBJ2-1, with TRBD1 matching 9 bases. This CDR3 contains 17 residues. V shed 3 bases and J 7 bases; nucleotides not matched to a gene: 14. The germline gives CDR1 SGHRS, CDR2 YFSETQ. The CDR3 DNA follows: TGCGCCAGCAGCTCGATAGTCACCGGGACAGGGAATAATGAGCAGTTCTTC. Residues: CASSSIVTGTGNNEQFF. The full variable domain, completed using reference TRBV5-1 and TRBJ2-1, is KAGVTQTPRYLIKTRGQQVTLSCSPISGHRSVSWYQQTPGQGLQFLFEYFSETQRNKGNFPGRFSGRQFSNSRSEMNVSTLELGDSALYLCASSSIVTGTGNNEQFFGPGTRLTVL.

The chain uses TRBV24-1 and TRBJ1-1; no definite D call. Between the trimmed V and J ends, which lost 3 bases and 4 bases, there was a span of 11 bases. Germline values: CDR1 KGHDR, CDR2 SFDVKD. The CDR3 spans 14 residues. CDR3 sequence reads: CATSDPGEGTEAFF. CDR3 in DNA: TGTGCCACCAGTGATCCCGGTGAGGGCACTGAAGCTTTCTTT.

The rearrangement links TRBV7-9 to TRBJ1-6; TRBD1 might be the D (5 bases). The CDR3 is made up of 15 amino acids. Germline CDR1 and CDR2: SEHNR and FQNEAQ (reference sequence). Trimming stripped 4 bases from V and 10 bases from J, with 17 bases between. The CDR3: CASSSSSGLDSPLHF. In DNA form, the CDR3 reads TGTGCCAGCAGCTCCTCGTCGGGGCTGGACTCACCCCTCCACTTT.

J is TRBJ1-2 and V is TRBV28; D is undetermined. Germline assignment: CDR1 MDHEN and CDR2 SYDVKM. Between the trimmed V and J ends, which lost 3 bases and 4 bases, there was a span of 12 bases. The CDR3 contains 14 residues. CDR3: CASSFNGVGYGYTF. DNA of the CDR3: TGTGCCAGCAGTTTCAATGGGGTCGGCTATGGCTACACCTTC.

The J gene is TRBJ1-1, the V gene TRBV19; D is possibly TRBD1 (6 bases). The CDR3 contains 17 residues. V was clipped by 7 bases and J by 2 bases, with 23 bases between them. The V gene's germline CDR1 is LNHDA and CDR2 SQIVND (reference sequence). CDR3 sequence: CASKGDTPTGRNTEAFF. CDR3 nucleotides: TGTGCCAGTAAAGGGGACACCCCGACAGGAAGAAACACTGAAGCTTTCTTT.

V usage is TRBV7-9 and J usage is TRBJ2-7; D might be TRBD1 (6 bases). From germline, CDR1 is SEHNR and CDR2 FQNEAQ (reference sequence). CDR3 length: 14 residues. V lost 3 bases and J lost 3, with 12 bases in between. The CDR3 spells CASSFSRGSYEQYF. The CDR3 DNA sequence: TGTGCCAGCAGCTTCTCAAGGGGGAGCTACGAGCAGTACTTC.

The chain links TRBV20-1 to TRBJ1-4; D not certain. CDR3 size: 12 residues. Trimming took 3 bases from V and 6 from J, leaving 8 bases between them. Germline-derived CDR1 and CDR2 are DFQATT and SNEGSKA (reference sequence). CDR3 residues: CSASNRDEKLFF. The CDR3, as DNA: TGCAGTGCTAGTAATAGGGATGAAAAACTGTTTTTT.

In DNA form, the CDR3 reads TGTGCCAGCAGTTTAGCGGACGGCGGCACAGATACGCAGTATTTT. Its translation is CASSLADGGTDTQYF. The V gene is TRBV28, the J gene TRBJ2-3; D is unresolved. Deletions cut 2 bases from V and 1 base from J, with 10 bases between. Germline CDR1 reads MDHEN; CDR2 reads SYDVKM. CDR3 size: 15 residues.

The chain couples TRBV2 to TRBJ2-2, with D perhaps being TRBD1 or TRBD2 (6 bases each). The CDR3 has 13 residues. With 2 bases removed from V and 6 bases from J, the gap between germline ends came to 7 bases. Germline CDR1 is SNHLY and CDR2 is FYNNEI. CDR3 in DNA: TGTGCCAGCAGTGAACGGGGGCCCGGGGAGCTGTTTTTT. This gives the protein CASSERGPGELFF.

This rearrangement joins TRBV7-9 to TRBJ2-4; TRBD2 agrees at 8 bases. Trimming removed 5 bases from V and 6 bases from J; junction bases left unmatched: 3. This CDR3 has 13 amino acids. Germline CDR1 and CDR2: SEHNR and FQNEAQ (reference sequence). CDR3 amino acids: CASSRAGGNIQYF. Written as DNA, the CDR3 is TGTGCCAGCAGCCGCGCGGGGGGAAACATTCAGTACTTC.